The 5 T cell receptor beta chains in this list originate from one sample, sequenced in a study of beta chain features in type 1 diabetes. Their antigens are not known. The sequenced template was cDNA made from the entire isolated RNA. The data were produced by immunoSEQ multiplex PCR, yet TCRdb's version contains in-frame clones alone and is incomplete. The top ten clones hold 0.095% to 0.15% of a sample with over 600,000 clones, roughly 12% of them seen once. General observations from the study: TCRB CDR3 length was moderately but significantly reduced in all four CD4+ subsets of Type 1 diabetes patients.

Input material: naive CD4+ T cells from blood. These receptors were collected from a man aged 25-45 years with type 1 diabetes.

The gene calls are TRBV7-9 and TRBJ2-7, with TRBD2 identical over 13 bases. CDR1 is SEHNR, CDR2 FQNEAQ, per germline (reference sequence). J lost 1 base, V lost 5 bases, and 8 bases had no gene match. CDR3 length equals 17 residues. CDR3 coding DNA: TGTGCCAGCAGCGCGCCGACTAGCGGGGGGCCATCCTACGAGCAGTACTTC. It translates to CASSAPTSGGPSYEQYF.

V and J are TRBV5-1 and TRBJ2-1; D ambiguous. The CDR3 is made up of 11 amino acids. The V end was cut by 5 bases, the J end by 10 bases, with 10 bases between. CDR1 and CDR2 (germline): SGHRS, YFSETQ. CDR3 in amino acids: CASSAPGEQFF. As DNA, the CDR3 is TGCGCCAGCAGTGCCCCTGGCGAGCAGTTCTTC.

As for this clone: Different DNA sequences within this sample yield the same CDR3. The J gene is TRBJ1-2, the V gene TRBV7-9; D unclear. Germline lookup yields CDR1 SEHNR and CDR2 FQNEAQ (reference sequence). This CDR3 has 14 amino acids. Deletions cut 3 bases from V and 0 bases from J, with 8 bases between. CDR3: CASSFRQSNYGYTF. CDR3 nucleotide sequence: TGTGCCAGCAGCTTTCGGCAATCTAACTATGGCTACACCTTC.

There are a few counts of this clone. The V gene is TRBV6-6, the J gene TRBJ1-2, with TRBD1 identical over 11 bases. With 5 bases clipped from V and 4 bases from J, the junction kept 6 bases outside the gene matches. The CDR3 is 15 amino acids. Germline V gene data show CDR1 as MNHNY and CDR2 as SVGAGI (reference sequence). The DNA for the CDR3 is TGTGCCAGCAGTCCATCCGGGACAGGGGGCTATGGCTACACCTTC. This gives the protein CASSPSGTGGYGYTF.

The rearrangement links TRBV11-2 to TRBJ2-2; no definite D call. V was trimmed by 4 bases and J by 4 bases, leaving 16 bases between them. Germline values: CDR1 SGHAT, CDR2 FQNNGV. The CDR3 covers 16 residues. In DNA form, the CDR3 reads TGTGCCAGCAGCTCCCCTCGGGTCCTCGGCACCGGGGAGCTGTTTTTT. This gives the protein CASSSPRVLGTGELFF.